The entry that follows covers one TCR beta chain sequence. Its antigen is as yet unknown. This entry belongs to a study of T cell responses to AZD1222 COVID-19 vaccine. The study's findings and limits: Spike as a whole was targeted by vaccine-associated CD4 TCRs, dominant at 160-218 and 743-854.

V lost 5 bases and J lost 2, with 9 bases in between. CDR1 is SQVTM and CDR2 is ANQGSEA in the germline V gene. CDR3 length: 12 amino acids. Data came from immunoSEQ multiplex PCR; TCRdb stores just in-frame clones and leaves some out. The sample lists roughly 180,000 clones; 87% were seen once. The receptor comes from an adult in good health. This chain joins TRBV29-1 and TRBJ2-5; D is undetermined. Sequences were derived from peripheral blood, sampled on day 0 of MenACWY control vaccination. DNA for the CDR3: TGCAGCGTTTCCCCAGAGCAAGAGACCCAGTACTTC. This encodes CSVSPEQETQYF. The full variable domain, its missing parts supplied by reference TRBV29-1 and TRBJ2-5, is SAVISQKPSRDICQRGTSLTIQCQVDSQVTMMFWYRQQPGQSLTLIATANQGSEATYESGFVIDKFPISRPNLTFSTLTVSNMSPEDSSIYLCSVSPEQETQYFGPGTRLLVL.